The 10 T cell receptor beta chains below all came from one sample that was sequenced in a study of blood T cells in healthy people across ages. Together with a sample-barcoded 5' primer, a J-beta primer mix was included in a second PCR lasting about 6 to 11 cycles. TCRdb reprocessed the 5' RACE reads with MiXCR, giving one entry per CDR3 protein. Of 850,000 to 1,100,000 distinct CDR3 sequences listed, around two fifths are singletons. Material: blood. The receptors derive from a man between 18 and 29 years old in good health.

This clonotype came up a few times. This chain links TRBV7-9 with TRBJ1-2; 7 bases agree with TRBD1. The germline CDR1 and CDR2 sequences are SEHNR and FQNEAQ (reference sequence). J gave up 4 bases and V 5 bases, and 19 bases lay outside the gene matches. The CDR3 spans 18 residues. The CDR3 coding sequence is TGTGCCAGCAGCCAAAGGGTCAAGGAGACAGGGTCGATCTATGGCTACACCTTC. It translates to CASSQRVKETGSIYGYTF.

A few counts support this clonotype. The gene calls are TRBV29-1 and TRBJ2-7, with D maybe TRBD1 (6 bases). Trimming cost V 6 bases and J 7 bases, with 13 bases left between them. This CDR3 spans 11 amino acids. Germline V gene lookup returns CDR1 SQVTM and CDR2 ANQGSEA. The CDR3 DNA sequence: TGCAGCGTGACAGGCTACAATGAGCAGTACTTC. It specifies CSVTGYNEQYF.

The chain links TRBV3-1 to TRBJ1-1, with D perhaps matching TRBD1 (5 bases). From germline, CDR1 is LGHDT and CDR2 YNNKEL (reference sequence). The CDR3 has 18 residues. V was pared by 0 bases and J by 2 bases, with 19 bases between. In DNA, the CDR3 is TGTGCCAGCAGCCAAGATTTCGGGGCCATTCGGGGTAACACTGAAGCTTTCTTT. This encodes CASSQDFGAIRGNTEAFF.

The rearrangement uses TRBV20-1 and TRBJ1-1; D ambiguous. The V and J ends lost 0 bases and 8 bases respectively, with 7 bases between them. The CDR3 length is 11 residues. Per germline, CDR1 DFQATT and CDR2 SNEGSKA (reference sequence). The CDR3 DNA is TGCAGTGCTAGAGATTATTTAGAAGCTTTCTTT. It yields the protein CSARDYLEAFF.

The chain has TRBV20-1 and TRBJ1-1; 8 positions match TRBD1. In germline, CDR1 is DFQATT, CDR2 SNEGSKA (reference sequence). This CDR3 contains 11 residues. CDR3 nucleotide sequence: TGCGGCCTGACAGGGGACACTGAAGCTTTCTTT. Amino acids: CGLTGDTEAFF.

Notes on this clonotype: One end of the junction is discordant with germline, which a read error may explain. CDR3 DNA: TGCAGCGTTGGAACGGACAGCTATGGCTGCACCTTC. Translating it yields CSVGTDSYGCTF. The chain links TRBV29-1 to TRBJ1-2; tentative D call: TRBD1 (6 bases). The CDR3 consists of 12 residues. Germline V gene sequence: CDR1 SQVTM, CDR2 ANQGSEA.

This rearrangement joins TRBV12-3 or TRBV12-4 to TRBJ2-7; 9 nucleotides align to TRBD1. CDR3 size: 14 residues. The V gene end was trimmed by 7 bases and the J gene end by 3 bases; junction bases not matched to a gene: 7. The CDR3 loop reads CASTATGGVYEQYF. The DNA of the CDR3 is TGTGCCAGCACCGCGACAGGGGGAGTCTACGAGCAGTACTTC.

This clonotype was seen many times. CDR3 sequence: CAISDALDEKLFF. The CDR3 nucleotides are TGTGCCATCAGTGACGCCCTGGATGAAAAACTGTTTTTT. The J gene is TRBJ1-4, the V gene TRBV10-3; no reliable D call. Germline CDR1 and CDR2: ENHRY and SYGVKD. Trimming took off 3 bases at V and 6 bases at J, with 8 bases between the two ends. The CDR3 loop spans 13 amino acids.

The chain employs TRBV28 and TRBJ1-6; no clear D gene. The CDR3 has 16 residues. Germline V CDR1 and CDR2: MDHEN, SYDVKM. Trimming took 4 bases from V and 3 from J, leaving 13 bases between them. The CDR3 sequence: CASSSPQDFYNSPLHF. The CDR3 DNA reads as TGTGCCAGCAGTTCGCCTCAGGATTTCTATAATTCACCCCTCCACTTT.

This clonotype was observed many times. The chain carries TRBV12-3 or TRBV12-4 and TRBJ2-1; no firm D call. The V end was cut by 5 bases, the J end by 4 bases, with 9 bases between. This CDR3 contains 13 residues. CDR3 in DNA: TGTGCCAGCAGTACGGCGGCGTACAATGAGCAGTTCTTC. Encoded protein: CASSTAAYNEQFF.